This T cell receptor (beta chain) was recorded in a study of shared clonotypes between healthy human individuals. Study as a whole: CD8 memory received one plate per donor, CD8 naive two, CD4 memory three and CD4 naive three.

In the naive CD8 group, cells lacked CD45RO and were positively selected for CCR7, so terminally differentiated effector memory CD45RA+ cells were left out. The V and J ends lost 4 bases and 0 bases respectively, with 10 bases between them. The CDR3 is 14 amino acids. Per germline, CDR1 SGHNT and CDR2 YYREEE (reference sequence). The repertoire was sequenced with immunoSEQ multiplex PCR; TCRdb's copy has only in-frame clones and lacks some. This sample yields 500,000 to 700,000 clones, of which around 96% are seen a single time; approximately 0.11% belongs to the top ten. The study, taken as a whole, reports: Generally, estimated richness proved larger in naive subsets than it did in memory subsets. All-four-donor shared clonotypes had higher generation probabilities than non-shared clonotypes did. A small donor pool kept down the genetic and exposure-history diversity that was represented.

Concerning this clone itself: Its antigen remains unknown.

The TCR comes from a woman between 25 and 40 years old in good health. Material for sequencing was naive CD8+ T cells sorted from blood. This rearrangement joins TRBV5-4 to TRBJ1-1; a possible D gene is TRBD1 (6 bases). The CDR3 is CASSPTGLNTEAFF. The CDR3 nucleotides are TGTGCCAGCAGCCCGACAGGCCTGAACACTGAAGCTTTCTTT.